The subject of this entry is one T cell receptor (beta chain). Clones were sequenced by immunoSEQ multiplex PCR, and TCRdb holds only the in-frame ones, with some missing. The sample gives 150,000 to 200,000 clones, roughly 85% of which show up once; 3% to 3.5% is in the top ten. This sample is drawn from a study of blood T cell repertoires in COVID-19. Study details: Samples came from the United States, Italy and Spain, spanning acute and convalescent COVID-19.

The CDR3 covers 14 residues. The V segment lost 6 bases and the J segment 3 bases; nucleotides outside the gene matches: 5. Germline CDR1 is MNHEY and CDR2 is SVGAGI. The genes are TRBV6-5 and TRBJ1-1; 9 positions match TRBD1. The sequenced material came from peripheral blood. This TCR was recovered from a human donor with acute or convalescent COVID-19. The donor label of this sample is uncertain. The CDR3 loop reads CASSMDRGYTEAFF. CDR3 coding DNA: TGTGCCAGCAGCATGGACAGGGGCTACACTGAAGCTTTCTTT.